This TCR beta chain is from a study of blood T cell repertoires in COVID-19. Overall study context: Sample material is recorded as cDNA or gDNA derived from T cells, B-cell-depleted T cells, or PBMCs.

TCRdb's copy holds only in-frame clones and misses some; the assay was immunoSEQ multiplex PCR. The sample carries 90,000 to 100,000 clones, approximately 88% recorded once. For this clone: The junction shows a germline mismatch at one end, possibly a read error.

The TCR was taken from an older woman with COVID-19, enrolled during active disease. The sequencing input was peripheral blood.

This CDR3 reads CASSFSRGYGNEQFF. CDR3 nucleotide sequence: TGTGCTAGCAGCTTTTCCAGGGGGTACGGCAATGAGCAGTTCTTC. The chain carries TRBV7-7 and TRBJ2-1; 7 nucleotides match TRBD1. Germline assignment: CDR1 SSHAT and CDR2 FNYEAQ (reference sequence). This CDR3 is built from 15 residues.